One and the same sample provided the 24 T cell receptor beta chains below, sequenced in a study of shared clonotypes between healthy human individuals. Here immunoSEQ multiplex PCR was the method, and the copy in TCRdb shows in-frame clones only, minus some. The repertoire holds 1.5 million to 2.5 million clones, with about 94% as singletons. As defined, naive CD8 cells were CD45RO-negative and positively selected for CCR7, with terminally differentiated effector memory CD45RA+ cells excluded. Sequencing was done on a sample of naive CD8+ T cells sorted from blood. These receptors originate from a man aged 18 to 29 in good health.

The V call is TRBV7-9, the J call TRBJ1-2; TRBD1 is a possible D gene (6 bases). The V gene lost 1 base and the J gene lost 5 bases, with 14 bases spanning the gap. The CDR3 consists of 15 residues. From germline, CDR1 is SEHNR and CDR2 FQNEAQ (reference sequence). The CDR3, as DNA: TGTGCCAGCAGCTTAGACAGCACAGGGATATATGGCTACACCTTC. Residues: CASSLDSTGIYGYTF.

The gene calls are TRBV6-6 and TRBJ2-7; 7 positions agree with TRBD1. V shed 7 bases, J shed 3 bases, and the junction held 12 bases outside the gene matches. The length of the CDR3 is 15 residues. Germline lookup yields CDR1 MNHNY and CDR2 SVGAGI (reference sequence). Here the CDR3 DNA reads TGTGCCAGCACCCACGGACAGGAGGCCGACTACGAGCAGTACTTC. This sequence encodes CASTHGQEADYEQYF.

The chain employs TRBV27 and TRBJ1-1, with D maybe TRBD1 (6 bases). The CDR3 covers 16 residues. Germline CDR1 reads MNHEY; CDR2 reads SMNVEV (reference sequence). The V and J ends lost 0 bases and 6 bases respectively, with 17 bases between them. This CDR3 is CASSLSPGAQIAEAFF. In nucleotides, the CDR3 is TGTGCCAGCAGTTTATCTCCAGGGGCGCAAATTGCTGAAGCTTTCTTT.

CDR3 amino acids: CASSEGVTPSYEQYF. The CDR3 DNA is TGTGCCAGCAGTGAAGGCGTCACTCCCTCCTACGAGCAGTACTTC. J is TRBJ2-7 and V is TRBV2; D gene unclear. CDR3 length: 15 residues. Between the trimmed V and J ends, which lost 1 base and 0 bases, there was a span of 10 bases. CDR1 and CDR2 from the germline V gene are SNHLY and FYNNEI.

The rearrangement uses TRBV10-2 and TRBJ2-2; TRBD1 might be the D (7 bases). V shed 5 bases and J shed 2 bases, with 12 bases lying between them. In germline, CDR1 is WSHSY, CDR2 SAAADI. The CDR3 is 15 residues long. Here the CDR3 DNA reads TGCGCCAGCAGTTCAGGGGGGCTTAACACCGGGGAGCTGTTTTTT. Translated, it gives CASSSGGLNTGELFF.

This chain uses TRBV6-8 with TRBJ1-3; no reliable D call. Trimming pared 4 bases from V and 4 bases from J, leaving 5 bases between. Germline assignment: CDR1 MNHGY and CDR2 SAAAGT. The CDR3 runs to 12 residues. The CDR3 region is CASSSQGNTIYF. Here the CDR3 DNA reads TGTGCCAGCAGTTCACAAGGAAACACCATATATTTT.

V and J are TRBV7-9 and TRBJ2-7; D unclear. This CDR3 comprises 15 residues. V dropped 0 bases and J dropped 2 bases, with 11 bases sitting between them. Per the germline V gene, CDR1 is SEHNR and CDR2 is FQNEAQ (reference sequence). The CDR3 protein is CASSLAESRTYEQYF. CDR3 coding DNA: TGTGCCAGCAGCTTAGCTGAGTCGAGGACCTACGAGCAGTACTTC.

The chain couples TRBV6-6 to TRBJ2-5, with TRBD2 matching over 7 bases. Trimming at V came to 7 bases and at J to 0 bases, leaving 5 bases not matched to a gene. The CDR3 totals 14 residues. CDR1 is MNHNY, CDR2 SVGAGI, per germline (reference sequence). CDR3 amino acids: CASTSLADQETQYF. The DNA for the CDR3 is TGTGCCAGCACCTCCCTAGCGGACCAAGAGACCCAGTACTTC.

The chain carries TRBV2 and TRBJ1-4; the match to TRBD1 covers 7 bases. Germline loops: CDR1 SNHLY, CDR2 FYNNEI. The CDR3 contains 15 residues. The V segment lost 6 bases and the J segment 8 bases; nucleotides outside the gene matches: 12. The CDR3 DNA is TGTGCCAGCAGCGACTTTACAGGGGCTCTGGAAAAACTGTTTTTT. This gives the protein CASSDFTGALEKLFF.

The chain joins TRBV11-2 to TRBJ2-7; 10 positions agree with TRBD2. The germline V gene encodes CDR1 SGHAT and CDR2 FQNNGV. The length of the CDR3 is 20 residues. Losses at the gene ends were 0 bases for V and 4 bases for J; bases not matched to a gene: 18. The CDR3 loop reads CASSLDFGLPGAGGTYEQYF. CDR3 bases: TGTGCCAGCAGCTTAGATTTTGGGCTTCCCGGAGCGGGAGGGACGTACGAGCAGTACTTC.

This clone appeared once. The rearrangement uses TRBV9 and TRBJ2-1, with D perhaps given as TRBD1 or TRBD2 (5 bases each). This CDR3 is 16 amino acids long. CDR1 SGDLS and CDR2 YYNGEE come from the germline V gene. Trimming took 0 bases from V and 6 from J, leaving 16 bases between them. The CDR3 DNA sequence: TGTGCCAGCAGCGTAGACGTGGGGACCCCAGCCAATGAGCAGTTCTTC. Amino acids: CASSVDVGTPANEQFF.

V and J are TRBV2 and TRBJ1-1; possible D gene TRBD1, 5 bases. Germline V gene lookup returns CDR1 SNHLY and CDR2 FYNNEI. V was trimmed by 1 base and J by 2 bases, leaving 11 bases between them. The CDR3 contains 15 residues. CDR3 nucleotides: TGTGCCAGCAGTGAAGTATTGCAGGGCAACACTGAAGCTTTCTTT. Translated, it gives CASSEVLQGNTEAFF. Variable domain in full (rest from reference TRBV2 and TRBJ1-1): EPEVTQTPSHQVTQMGQEVILRCVPISNHLYFYWYRQILGQKVEFLVSFYNNEISEKSEIFDDQFSVERPDGSNFTLKIRSTKLEDSAMYFCASSEVLQGNTEAFFGQGTRLTVV.

The V and J genes are TRBV5-4 and TRBJ2-7; D uncertain. Germline lookup yields CDR1 SGHNT and CDR2 YYREEE (reference sequence). The CDR3 has 13 residues. Trimming shortened V by 4 bases and J by 3 bases, and 11 bases separated the two germline ends. The CDR3 loop reads CASSRSELYEQYF. As DNA, the CDR3 is TGTGCCAGCAGCCGCTCGGAACTCTACGAGCAGTACTTC.

Concerning this clone: This same CDR3 is encoded by further DNA sequences in the sample. The CDR3 sequence is CASSLAGGNEQFF. CDR3 coding DNA: TGTGCCAGCAGCTTAGCGGGGGGCAATGAGCAGTTCTTC. This chain links TRBV7-9 with TRBJ2-1; TRBD2 is a possible D gene (6 bases). There are 13 residues in the CDR3. Trimming stripped 0 bases from V and 6 bases from J, with 6 bases between. Germline values: CDR1 SEHNR, CDR2 FQNEAQ (reference sequence). The full variable domain, rest sourced from reference TRBV7-9 and TRBJ2-1, is DTGVSQNPRHKITKRGQNVTFRCDPISEHNRLYWYRQTLGQGPEFLTYFQNEAQLEKSRLLSDRFSAERPKGSFSTLEIQRTEQGDSAMYLCASSLAGGNEQFFGPGTRLTVL.

Notes on this clone: This CDR3 is also generated by other DNA sequences in the sample. The rearrangement links TRBV29-1 to TRBJ1-1; TRBD1 matches at 9 bases. The CDR3 is 14 amino acids. V shed 3 bases and J 0 bases; nucleotides not matched to a gene: 2. In germline, CDR1 is SQVTM, CDR2 ANQGSEA. CDR3 DNA sequence: TGCAGCGTTGAGGGGACAGGGATGAACACTGAAGCTTTCTTT. This encodes CSVEGTGMNTEAFF.

Here the CDR3 reads CASSLAAATGELFF. The CDR3 DNA is TGTGCCAGCAGCTTAGCGGCAGCCACCGGGGAGCTGTTTTTT. The V call is TRBV7-8, the J call TRBJ2-2, with D unclear. Germline assignment: CDR1 SGHVS and CDR2 FQNEAQ. The germline V and J ends were trimmed by 0 bases and 4 bases, with 6 bases remaining between them. This CDR3 has 14 residues. The full variable domain, in which reference TRBV7-8 and TRBJ2-2 provide the parts outside the CDR3, is GAGVSQSPRYKVAKRGQDVALRCDPISGHVSLFWYQQALGQGPEFLTYFQNEAQLDKSGLPSDRFFAERPEGSVSTLKIQRTQQEDSAVYLCASSLAAATGELFFGEGSRLTVL.

The chain couples TRBV4-3 to TRBJ1-1; a possible D gene is TRBD1 (6 bases). Trimming cost V 1 base and J 5 bases, with 17 bases left between them. The CDR3 extends over 16 amino acids. Germline CDR1 reads LGHNA; CDR2 reads YSLEER. The CDR3 DNA is TGCGCCAGCAGCCAAGTTGATTACAGGGAGGGGACTGAAGCTTTCTTT. Amino acid sequence: CASSQVDYREGTEAFF.

The rearrangement uses TRBV28 and TRBJ2-5; 9 bases line up with TRBD1. The CDR3 totals 15 residues. The germline gives CDR1 MDHEN, CDR2 SYDVKM. Trimming cost V 5 bases and J 1 base; bases outside gene matches: 5. In DNA, the CDR3 is TGTGCCAGCAGTCCCGGGGACAGGGCCCAAGAGACCCAGTACTTC. Translated: CASSPGDRAQETQYF.

The rearrangement links TRBV4-1 to TRBJ2-7, with D maybe TRBD2 (6 bases). Trimming took off 0 bases at V and 3 bases at J, with 12 bases between the two ends. The CDR3 has 15 amino acids. Germline assignment: CDR1 MGHRA and CDR2 YSYEKL. The chain's CDR3 is CASSQDPTGVYEQYF. For the CDR3, the DNA is TGCGCCAGCAGCCAAGACCCTACGGGGGTCTACGAGCAGTACTTC.

The V gene is TRBV30, the J gene TRBJ1-2, with a possible D match to TRBD1 (6 bases). The CDR3 runs to 14 residues. Germline V gives CDR1 GTSNPN, CDR2 SVGIG (reference sequence). V shed 2 bases and J shed 4 bases, with 14 bases lying between them. The DNA for the CDR3 is TGTGCCTGGAGTTGGGAGGGGGGAGGCTATGGCTACACCTTC. This gives the protein CAWSWEGGGYGYTF. Looking up the rest from reference TRBV30 and TRBJ1-2 gives the full variable domain: SQTIHQWPATLVQPVGSPLSLECTVEGTSNPNLYWYRQAAGRGLQLLFYSVGIGQISSEVPQNLSASRPQDRQFILSSKKLLLSDSGFYLCAWSWEGGGYGYTFGSGTRLTVV.

The chain has TRBV28 and TRBJ2-1, with D possibly TRBD2 on 5 matching bases. Trimming cost V 7 bases and J 8 bases, with 15 bases left between them. This CDR3 has 13 amino acids. Germline CDR1 is MDHEN and CDR2 is SYDVKM. The CDR3 is CASIMGEGDEQFF. The CDR3 DNA reads TGTGCCAGCATCATGGGTGAGGGCGATGAGCAGTTCTTC.

The gene calls are TRBV7-9 and TRBJ2-5, with 9 bases lining up with TRBD2. V lost 5 bases to trimming and J lost 0 bases; unmatched junction nucleotides: 4. Per the germline V gene, CDR1 is SEHNR and CDR2 is FQNEAQ (reference sequence). This CDR3 contains 15 residues. The CDR3 region is CASSRTSEDQETQYF. CDR3 nucleotide sequence: TGTGCCAGCAGCCGGACTAGCGAAGACCAAGAGACCCAGTACTTC.

This clone was found once. V and J are TRBV9 and TRBJ2-7; TRBD1 might be the D (7 bases). Trimming shortened V by 0 bases and J by 5 bases, and 24 bases separated the two germline ends. Per the germline V gene, CDR1 is SGDLS and CDR2 is YYNGEE. CDR3 length equals 18 residues. The CDR3 loop is CASSVDVGGGLLIHEQYF. CDR3 in DNA: TGTGCCAGCAGCGTAGATGTCGGAGGGGGCCTCCTTATACACGAGCAGTACTTC.

The chain employs TRBV7-2 and TRBJ2-7; D tentatively reads TRBD1 or TRBD2 (6 bases each). The CDR3 consists of 14 residues. V was shortened by 2 bases and J by 12 bases, with 20 bases between the two germline ends. Germline values: CDR1 SGHTA, CDR2 FQGNSA. CDR3 sequence (DNA): TGTGCCAGCAGCTTAATGGGGGCGCGGGATCTTCGGTACTTC. Its protein is CASSLMGARDLRYF. Based on the CDR3 plus reference TRBV7-2 and TRBJ2-7, the full variable domain is GAGVSQSPSNKVTEKGKDVELRCDPISGHTALYWYRQSLGQGLEFLIYFQGNSAPDKSGLPSDRFSAERTGGSVSTLTIQRTQQEDSAVYLCASSLMGARDLRYFGPGTRLTVT.